Here is one TCR beta chain with its context. Its target is not known. This nonspecific control used anti-CD3/anti-CD28 bead stimulation of CD4+ T cells. Responding CD4+ T cells were sorted by upregulation of both CD40 ligand and CD69. This was the immunoSEQ version 4 assay in survey mode. The repertoire was sequenced with immunoSEQ multiplex PCR; TCRdb's copy has only in-frame clones and lacks some. The table has around 40,000 clones, around 92% seen once; the top ten hold 0.95% to 1.1%. This record comes from a study of persistence of HIV-infected CD4 T cells. Overall study: Suppressive ART had lasted a median of approximately 8 years. Anti-CD3/anti-CD28 stimulation activated a higher proportion of cells than antigen stimulation, with lower memory fraction. The study, taken as a whole, reports: Degenerate expanded CDR3beta sequences were enriched among CMV- and Gag-responding cells. TCRbeta richness was lower in CMV- and Gag-responding cells than in anti-CD3/anti-CD28-responding cells.

Trimming left V 8 bases short and J 4 bases short, with 14 bases between. The CDR3 has 14 amino acids. From germline, CDR1 is MNHEY and CDR2 SVGAGI. This clonotype originated in an adult man with HIV who was CMV-seropositive. This specimen consisted of CD4+ T cells sorted from PBMCs after approximately 19-hour stimulation, obtained from a patient who received antiretroviral therapy. V is TRBV6-5 and J is TRBJ1-4; D gene ambiguous. This chain's CDR3 is CASASGFNNEKLFF. CDR3 sequence (DNA): TGTGCCAGCGCCTCCGGGTTTAATAATGAAAAACTGTTTTTT.